This TCR beta chain is drawn from a study of cytomegalovirus exposure and HLA in healthy donors. Study-wide findings and caveats: Previous analysis showed most TCR beta V segments were productive about 90% or about 30% of the time. Reports indicated that the classifier achieved high specificity and sensitivity in diagnosing cytomegalovirus status. Specific recognition of CMV antigens was confirmed in vitro for a few chains (all CMV-associated).

Points on this clone: Its antigen is not known.

Primers for the PCR totalled 60 Vbeta and 13 Jbeta. Sequencing used immunoSEQ multiplex PCR; TCRdb keeps in-frame clones, though not all of them. The table records about 94,000 clones, under 80% of them present only once. Germline-derived CDR1 and CDR2 are SGHVS and FNYEAQ. This CDR3 has 15 residues. V was shortened by 1 base and J by 0 bases, with 7 bases between the two germline ends. The genes are TRBV7-6 and TRBJ1-5; tentatively, D is TRBD1 (5 bases). Material for sequencing was PBMCs. The receptor comes from a male donor in good health and CMV-seronegative. This CDR3 reads CASSLGGTSNQPQHF. CDR3 nucleotides: TGTGCCAGCAGCTTAGGCGGGACTAGCAATCAGCCCCAGCATTTT.